This T cell receptor (beta chain) was found in a study of blood T cell repertoires in COVID-19 (dated by TCRdb to 2020 to 2021). Turning to the overall study: Samples covering the acute and convalescent phases of COVID-19 were provided by collaborators in the United States, Italy and Spain. The repertoires were released in a freely available public database intended as a resource for research on the immune response to SARS-CoV-2. Where available, HLA class I and class II types were obtained from metadata supplied by the sample provider rather than from assay-based typing. The prospective study material was composed of cDNA or gDNA derived from T cells, B-cell-depleted T cells, or PBMCs. Deeply sampled blood TCRbeta repertoires from subjects exposed to, actively infected with, or recovered from COVID-19 were included in the dataset. Samples came from the ongoing ImmuneRACE study (first 160 participants) plus 1,254 subjects from 6 global collaborators. The sample metadata nearly always contained a de-identified subject ID, COVID-19 status, age in years and sex.

Results the study describes overall, beyond this receptor: How much clinical and demographic metadata was included differed by source and by participant, and the metadata was provided uncurated.

The collaborating institutions used their own protocols to collect whole blood in K2EDTA tubes. For TCRbeta analysis, collaborator samples were shipped as frozen whole blood, as isolated PBMCs, or as DNA extracted from either sample type. Between the V and J ends, shortened by 4 bases and 3 bases respectively, the junction contains 14 bases. CDR1 and CDR2 were assigned from the germline V gene as SGHRS and YFSETQ. The cysteine opens and the phenylalanine closes a CDR3 of 14 amino acids. The read is trimmed to its CDR3 DNA, 42 bases read in frame from base 1. TCRbeta CDR3 regions were amplified from genomic DNA using the immunoSEQ Assay, a bias-controlled multiplex PCR. The authors processed their data as follows. The number of nucleated cells in each sample was estimated from the amplification of reference gene primers within the assay. To quantify the absolute abundance of each unique TCRbeta CDR3 rearrangement, sequence reads were collapsed and filtered. For each sample, productive Simpson clonality was calculated as the square root of Simpson's diversity index over productive rearrangements. TCRdb carries this immuneACCESS record with in-frame sequences only. Its versions omit some clonotypes, under half of them owing to an unresolved V gene in the studies checked, with the rest unexplained. V, J and clone size are those of that table, while D and trimming were read from the DNA. This sample holds around 270,000 clones; 85% to 90% were observed only once. The ten largest clonotypes hold around 4.4% of the sample.

As regards this clone: Its antigen has not been determined. No quality values exist for individual bases; no much larger clone is one base distant.

The sequence joins TRBV5-1 to TRBJ2-7, with TRBD2 tentatively as D gene (5 bases match). This receptor was taken from a man between 35 and 55 years old with acute or convalescent COVID-19. The sequencing input was peripheral blood. At the DNA level, the sequence is TGCGCCAGCAGCCTCCGTGGACTGGACTACGAGCAGTACTTC. This yields the protein CASSLRGLDYEQYF.